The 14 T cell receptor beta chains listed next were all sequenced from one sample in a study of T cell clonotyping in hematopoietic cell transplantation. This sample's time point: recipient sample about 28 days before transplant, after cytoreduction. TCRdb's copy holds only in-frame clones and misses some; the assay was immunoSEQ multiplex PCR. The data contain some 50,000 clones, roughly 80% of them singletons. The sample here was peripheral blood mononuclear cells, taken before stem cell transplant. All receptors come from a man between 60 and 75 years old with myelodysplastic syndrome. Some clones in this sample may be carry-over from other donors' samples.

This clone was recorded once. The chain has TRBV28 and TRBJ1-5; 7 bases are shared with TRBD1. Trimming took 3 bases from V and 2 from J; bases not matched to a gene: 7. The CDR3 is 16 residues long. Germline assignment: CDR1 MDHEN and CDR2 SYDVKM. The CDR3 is CASSFRQGKGNQPQHF. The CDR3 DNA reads TGTGCCAGCAGTTTTCGACAGGGTAAGGGCAATCAGCCCCAGCATTTT.

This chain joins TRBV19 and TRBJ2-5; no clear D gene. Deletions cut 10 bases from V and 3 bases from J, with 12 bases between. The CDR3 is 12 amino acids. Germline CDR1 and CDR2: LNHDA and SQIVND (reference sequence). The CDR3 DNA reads TGTGCCACCCGTGGTATGGAAGAGACCCAGTACTTC. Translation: CATRGMEETQYF.

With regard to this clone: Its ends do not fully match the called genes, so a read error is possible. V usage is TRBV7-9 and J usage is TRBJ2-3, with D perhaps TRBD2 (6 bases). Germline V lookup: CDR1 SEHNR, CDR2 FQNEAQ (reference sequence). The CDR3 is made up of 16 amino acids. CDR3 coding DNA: TGTGTCAGCAGCTTAGCCGGGTGGGGGACTGGGGATACGCAGTATTTT. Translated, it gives CVSSLAGWGTGDTQYF. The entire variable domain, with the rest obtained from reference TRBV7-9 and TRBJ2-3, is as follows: DTGVSQNPRHKITKRGQNVTFRCDPISEHNRLYWYRQTLGQGPEFLTYFQNEAQLEKSRLLSDRFSAERPKGSFSTLEIQRTEQGDSAMYLCVSSLAGWGTGDTQYFGPGTRLTVL.

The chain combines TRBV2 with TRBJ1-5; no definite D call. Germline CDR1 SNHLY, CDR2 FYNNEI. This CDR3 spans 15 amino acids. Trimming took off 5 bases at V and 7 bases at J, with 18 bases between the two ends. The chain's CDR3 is CASSQEQPWKQPQHF. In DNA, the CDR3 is TGTGCCAGCAGTCAGGAACAGCCCTGGAAACAGCCCCAGCATTTT.

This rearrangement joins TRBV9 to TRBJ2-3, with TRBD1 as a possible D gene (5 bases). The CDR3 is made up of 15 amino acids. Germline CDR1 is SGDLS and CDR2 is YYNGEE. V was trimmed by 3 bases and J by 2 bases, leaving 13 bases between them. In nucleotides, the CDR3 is TGTGCCAGCAGCGGACAGCCTCATAACACAGATACGCAGTATTTT. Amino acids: CASSGQPHNTDTQYF.

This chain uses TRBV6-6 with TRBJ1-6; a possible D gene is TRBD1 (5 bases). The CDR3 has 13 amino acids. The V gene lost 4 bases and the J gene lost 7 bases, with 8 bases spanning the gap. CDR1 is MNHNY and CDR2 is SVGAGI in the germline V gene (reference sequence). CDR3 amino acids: CASSSGLNSPLHF. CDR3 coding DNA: TGTGCCAGCAGTTCGGGACTCAATTCACCCCTCCACTTT.

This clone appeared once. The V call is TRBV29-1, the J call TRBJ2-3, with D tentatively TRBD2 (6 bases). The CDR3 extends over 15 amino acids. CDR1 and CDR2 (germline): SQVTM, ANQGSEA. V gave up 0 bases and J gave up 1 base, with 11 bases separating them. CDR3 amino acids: CSVEDWGGGTDTQYF. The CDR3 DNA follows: TGCAGCGTTGAAGATTGGGGCGGGGGCACAGATACGCAGTATTTT.

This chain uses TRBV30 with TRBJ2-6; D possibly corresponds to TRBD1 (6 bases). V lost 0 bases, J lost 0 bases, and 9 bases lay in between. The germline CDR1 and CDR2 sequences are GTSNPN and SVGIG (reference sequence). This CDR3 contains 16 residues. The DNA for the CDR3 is TGTGCCTGGAGTGTTACAGGGACCTCTGGGGCCAACGTCCTGACTTTC. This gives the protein CAWSVTGTSGANVLTF. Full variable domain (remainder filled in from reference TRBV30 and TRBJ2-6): SQTIHQWPATLVQPVGSPLSLECTVEGTSNPNLYWYRQAAGRGLQLLFYSVGIGQISSEVPQNLSASRPQDRQFILSSKKLLLSDSGFYLCAWSVTGTSGANVLTFGAGSRLTVL.

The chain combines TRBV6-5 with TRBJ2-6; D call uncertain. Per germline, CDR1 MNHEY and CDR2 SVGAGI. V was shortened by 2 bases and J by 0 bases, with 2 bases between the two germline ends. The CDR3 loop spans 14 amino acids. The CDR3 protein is CASSYNSGANVLTF. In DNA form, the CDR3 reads TGTGCCAGCAGTTACAACTCTGGGGCCAACGTCCTGACTTTC.

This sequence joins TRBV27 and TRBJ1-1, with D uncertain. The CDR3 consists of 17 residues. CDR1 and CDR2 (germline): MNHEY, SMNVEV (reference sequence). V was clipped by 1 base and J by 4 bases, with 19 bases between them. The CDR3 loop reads CASSLFPRPRRSTEAFF. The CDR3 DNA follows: TGTGCCAGCAGTTTATTTCCCAGGCCAAGGAGGAGCACTGAAGCTTTCTTT.

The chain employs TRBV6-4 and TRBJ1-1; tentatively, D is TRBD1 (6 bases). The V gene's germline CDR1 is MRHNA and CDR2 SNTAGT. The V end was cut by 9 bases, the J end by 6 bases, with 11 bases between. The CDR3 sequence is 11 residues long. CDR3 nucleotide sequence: TGTGCCAGAACAGGGACGGCTGAAGCTTTCTTT. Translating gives CARTGTAEAFF.

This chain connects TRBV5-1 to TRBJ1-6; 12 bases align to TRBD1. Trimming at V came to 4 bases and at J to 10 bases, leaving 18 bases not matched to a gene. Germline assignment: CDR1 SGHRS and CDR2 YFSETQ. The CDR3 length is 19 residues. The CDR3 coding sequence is TGCGCCAGCAGCCTCTCCTCCGGGACAGGGGGCTCGGGACACTCACCCCTCCACTTT. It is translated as CASSLSSGTGGSGHSPLHF.

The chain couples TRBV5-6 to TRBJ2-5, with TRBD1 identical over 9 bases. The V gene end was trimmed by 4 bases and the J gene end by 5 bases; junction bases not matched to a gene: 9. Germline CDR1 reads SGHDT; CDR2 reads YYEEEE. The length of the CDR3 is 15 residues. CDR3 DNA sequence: TGTGCCAGCAGCCGCACAGGGGGCTCAAGGGAGACCCAGTACTTC. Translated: CASSRTGGSRETQYF.

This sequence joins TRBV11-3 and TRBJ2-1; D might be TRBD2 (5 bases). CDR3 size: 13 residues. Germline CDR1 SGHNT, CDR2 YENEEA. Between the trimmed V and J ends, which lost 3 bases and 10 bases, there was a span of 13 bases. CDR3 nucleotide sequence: TGTGCCAGCAGCTTCAAGGGAGAATACGAGCAGTTCTTC. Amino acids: CASSFKGEYEQFF.